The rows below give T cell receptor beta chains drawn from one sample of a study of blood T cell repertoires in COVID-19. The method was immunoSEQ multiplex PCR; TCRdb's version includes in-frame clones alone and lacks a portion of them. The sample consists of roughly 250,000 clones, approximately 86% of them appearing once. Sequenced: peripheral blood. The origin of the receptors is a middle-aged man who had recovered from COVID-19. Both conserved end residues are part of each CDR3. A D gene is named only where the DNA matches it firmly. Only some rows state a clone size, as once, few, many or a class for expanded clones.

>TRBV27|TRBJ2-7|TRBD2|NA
TGTGCCAGCAGGATGGGAGCGGGAGCCCCCTACGAGCAGTACTTC
CASRMGAGAPYEQYF
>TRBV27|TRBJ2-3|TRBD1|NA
TGTGCCAGCAGTTTACGTAGGGGGCGCGCCACAGATACGCAGTATTTT
CASSLRRGRATDTQYF
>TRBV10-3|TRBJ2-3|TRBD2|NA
TGTGCCATCAGTGGACTAGCGGGGGCTAGCACAGATACGCAGTATTTT
CAISGLAGASTDTQYF
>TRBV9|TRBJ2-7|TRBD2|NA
TGTGCCAGCAGCGTAGGACTAGCGGGAGTTTCCGAGCAGTACTTC
CASSVGLAGVSEQYF
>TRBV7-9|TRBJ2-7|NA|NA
TGTGCCAGCAGCACTCTACAGGGAATCGACTCCTACGAGCAGTACTTC
CASSTLQGIDSYEQYF
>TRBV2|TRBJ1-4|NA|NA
TGTGCCAGCAGAGCCAGGGAAATCTCTAATGAAAAACTGTTTTTT
CASRAREISNEKLFF
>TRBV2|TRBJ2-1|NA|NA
TGTGCCAGCGAAGGGGGAAGCTCCTACAATGAGCAGTTCTTC
CASEGGSSYNEQFF
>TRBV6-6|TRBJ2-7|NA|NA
TGTGCCAGCAGGACAGTCTACGAGCAGTACTTC
CASRTVYEQYF
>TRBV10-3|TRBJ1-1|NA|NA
TGTGCCATCAGTGTTGGCAGGGTGAGCACTGAAGCTTTCTTT
CAISVGRVSTEAFF
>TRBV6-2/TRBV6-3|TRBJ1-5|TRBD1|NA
TGTGCCAGCAGTCCATTACACGGGGCCAGGGGGAGCAATCAGCCCCAGCATTTT
CASSPLHGARGSNQPQHF
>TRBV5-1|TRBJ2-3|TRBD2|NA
TGCGCCAGCAGCTCACTAGCGGGAGTAACAGATACGCAGTATTTT
CASSSLAGVTDTQYF
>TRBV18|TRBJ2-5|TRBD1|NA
TGTGCCAGCTCACCAGAAGGGGGCCGTGGGGAGACCCAGTACTTC
CASSPEGGRGETQYF
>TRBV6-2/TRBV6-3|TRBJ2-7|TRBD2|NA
TGTGCCAGCAGTTGGCGACTAGCGGGGGGCCATTCCTACGAGCAGTACTTC
CASSWRLAGGHSYEQYF
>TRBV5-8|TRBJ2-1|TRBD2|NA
TGTGCCAGCAGCTCGGGACTAGCGGGTGATGATGAGCAGTTCTTC
CASSSGLAGDDEQFF
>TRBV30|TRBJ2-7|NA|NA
TGTGCCTGGAGGAGGTTAACCTACGAGCAGTACTTC
CAWRRLTYEQYF
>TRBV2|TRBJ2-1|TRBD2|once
TGTGCCAGCACAGCGGGAAGGTCTGAGCAGTTCTTC
CASTAGRSEQFF
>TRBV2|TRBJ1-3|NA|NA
TGTGCCAGCAGTGCCCAGGCCTTCTCTGGAAACACCATATATTTT
CASSAQAFSGNTIYF
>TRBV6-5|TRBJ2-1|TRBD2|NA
TGTGCCAGCAGTCCGGGACTAGGGACCTACAATGAGCAGTTCTTC
CASSPGLGTYNEQFF
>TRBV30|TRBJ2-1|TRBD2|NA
TGTGCCTGGAGTGCGGGTAGCGGGAGGGCCAACAATGAGCAGTTCTTC
CAWSAGSGRANNEQFF
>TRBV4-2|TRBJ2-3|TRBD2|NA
TGTGCCAGCAGCCAGATGGGACTAGCGGCGGCAGATACGCAGTATTTT
CASSQMGLAAADTQYF
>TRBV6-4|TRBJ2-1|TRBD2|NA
TGTGCCAGCAGTAAAGGGACCGGGACTAGCGGGAGGCATGAGCAGTTCTTC
CASSKGTGTSGRHEQFF
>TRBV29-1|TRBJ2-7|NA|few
TGCAGCGTTGCAGGGGCCTACGAGCAGTACTTC
CSVAGAYEQYF
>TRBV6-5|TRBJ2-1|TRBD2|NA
TGTGCCAGCAGTTACAGGGGAGGGACCTACAATGAGCAGTTCTTC
CASSYRGGTYNEQFF
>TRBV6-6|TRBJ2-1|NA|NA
TGTGCCAGCAGTTATCAGGGCTACAATGAGCAGTTCTTC
CASSYQGYNEQFF
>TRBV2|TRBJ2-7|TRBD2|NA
TGTGCCAGCAGGCCTAGGACTAGCCTAGGCGAGCAGTACTTC
CASRPRTSLGEQYF
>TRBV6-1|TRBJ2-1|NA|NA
TGTGCCAGCAGTGAATCCGGGGGCTCCTACAATGAGCAGTTCTTC
CASSESGGSYNEQFF
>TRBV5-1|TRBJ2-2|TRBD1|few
TGCGCCAGCAGCAACAGGGGGTACGAACAAATCCGACATGGGGAGCTGTTTTTT
CASSNRGYEQIRHGELFF
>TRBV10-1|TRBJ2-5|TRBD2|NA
TGCGCCAGCAGTGAGGGGGTAGCGGGGAAAGAGACCCAGTACTTC
CASSEGVAGKETQYF
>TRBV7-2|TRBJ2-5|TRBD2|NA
TGTGCCAGCAGCACCGGGACTAGCCTCGAGACCCAGTACTTC
CASSTGTSLETQYF
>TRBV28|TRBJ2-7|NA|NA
TGTGCCAGCCGATTAGCTGGGGGGGCAGGTCTGGAAGAGCAGTACTTC
CASRLAGGAGLEEQYF
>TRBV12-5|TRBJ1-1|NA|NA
TGTGCTAGTGGTTCAACAGGAGGGGCTTTCTTT
CASGSTGGAFF
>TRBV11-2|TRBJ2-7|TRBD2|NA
TGTGCCAGCAGCCTTAGCGGGGGGGCGACCTACGAGCAGTACTTC
CASSLSGGATYEQYF
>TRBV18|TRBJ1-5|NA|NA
TGTGCCAGCTCACCGATTCAGAGCAATCAGCCCCAGCATTTT
CASSPIQSNQPQHF
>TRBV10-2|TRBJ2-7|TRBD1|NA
TGCGCCAGCAAAGTCGGGACAGGGGGGTACGAGCAGTACTTC
CASKVGTGGYEQYF
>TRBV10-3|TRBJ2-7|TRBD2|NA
TGTGCCATCTCAGGAGGACTAGCGGGAGGGCCCCCCGAGCAGTACTTC
CAISGGLAGGPPEQYF
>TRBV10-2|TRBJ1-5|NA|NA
TGCGCCAGCAGTGTACAGGGTGGGGACAATCAGCCCCAGCATTTT
CASSVQGGDNQPQHF
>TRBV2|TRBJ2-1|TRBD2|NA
TGTGCCAGCAGTGGAAACAGACTAGCGGGACTCAATGAGCAGTTCTTC
CASSGNRLAGLNEQFF